This T cell receptor (beta chain) was documented in a study of regulatory T cells in long-lasting Graves disease. Many counts were recorded for this clonotype. The germline CDR1 and CDR2 sequences are SGHRS and YFSETQ. This CDR3 spans 15 amino acids. Trimming shortened V by 0 bases and J by 8 bases, and 16 bases separated the two germline ends. The time point was: newly diagnosed GD, antithyroid drugs for less than 3 months. Isolated PBMC RNA provided the starting material for the TCR library. Arm-PCR of CDR3 regions with iRepertoire HTBI primers generated TCR beta libraries. TCRdb re-analysed the multiplex PCR reads in MiXCR, keeping a single row per CDR3 protein. The table lists 300,000 to 400,000 distinct CDR3 sequences, 15% to 20% of them singletons, with 25% to 30% in the top ten. The data also belong to a second study, concerning T cells in Graves' hyperthyroidism and ophthalmopathy. That investigation notes: Diagnoses were made from clinical symptoms, serum measures (thyroxine and TRAb), thyroid ultrasound and orbital computed tomography.

The receptor comes from a man between 40 and 49 years old with Graves disease. V gene TRBV5-1 combines with J gene TRBJ2-3; D gene ambiguous. This material consisted of peripheral blood mononuclear cells (PBMCs), taken at new diagnosis, from a patient treated with antithyroid drugs. CDR3 residues: CASSLAAGFVATQYF. The CDR3 nucleotides read TGCGCCAGCAGCTTGGCCGCCGGGTTCGTGGCTACGCAGTATTTT.